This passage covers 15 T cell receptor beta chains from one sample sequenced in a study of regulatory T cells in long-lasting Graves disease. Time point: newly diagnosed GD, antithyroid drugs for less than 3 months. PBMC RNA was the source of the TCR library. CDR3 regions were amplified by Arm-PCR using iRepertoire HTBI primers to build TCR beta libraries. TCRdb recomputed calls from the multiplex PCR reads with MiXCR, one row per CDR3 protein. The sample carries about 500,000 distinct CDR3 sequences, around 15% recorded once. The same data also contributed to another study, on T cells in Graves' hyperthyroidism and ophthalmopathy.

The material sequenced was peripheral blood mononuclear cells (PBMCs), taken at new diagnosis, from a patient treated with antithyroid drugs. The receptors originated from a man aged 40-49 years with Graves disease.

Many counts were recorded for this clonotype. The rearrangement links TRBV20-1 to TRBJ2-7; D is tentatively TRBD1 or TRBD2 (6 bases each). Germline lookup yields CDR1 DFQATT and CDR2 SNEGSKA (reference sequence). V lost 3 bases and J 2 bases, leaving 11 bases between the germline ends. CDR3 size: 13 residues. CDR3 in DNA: TGCAGTGCTAGCCTCGGGGGCGCCTACGAGCAGTACTTC. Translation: CSASLGGAYEQYF.

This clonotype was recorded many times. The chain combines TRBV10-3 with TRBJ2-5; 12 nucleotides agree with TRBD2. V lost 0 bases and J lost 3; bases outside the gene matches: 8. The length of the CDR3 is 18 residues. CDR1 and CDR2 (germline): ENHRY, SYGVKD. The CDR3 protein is CAISESLAGGPGEETQYF. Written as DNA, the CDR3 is TGTGCCATCAGTGAGTCCCTAGCGGGAGGGCCGGGGGAAGAGACCCAGTACTTC.

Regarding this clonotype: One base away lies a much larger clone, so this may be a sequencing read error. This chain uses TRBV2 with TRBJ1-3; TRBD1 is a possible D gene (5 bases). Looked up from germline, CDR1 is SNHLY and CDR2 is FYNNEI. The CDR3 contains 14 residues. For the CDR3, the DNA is TGTGCCAGCAGTGAGTTCGGGGCTGGAAACGCCATATATTTT. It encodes CASSEFGAGNAIYF.

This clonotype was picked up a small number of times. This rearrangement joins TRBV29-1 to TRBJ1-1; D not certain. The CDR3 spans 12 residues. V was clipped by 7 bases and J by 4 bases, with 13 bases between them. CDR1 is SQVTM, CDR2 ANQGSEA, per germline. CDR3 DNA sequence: TGCAGCGCTGAGGACCCGCTCACTGAAGCTTTCTTT. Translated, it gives CSAEDPLTEAFF.

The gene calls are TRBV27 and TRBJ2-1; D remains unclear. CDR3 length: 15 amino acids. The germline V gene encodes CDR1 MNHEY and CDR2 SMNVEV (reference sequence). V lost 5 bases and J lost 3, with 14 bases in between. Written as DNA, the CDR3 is TGTGCCAGCAGTACTCAGGTACAAGTCTACAATGAGCAGTTCTTC. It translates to CASSTQVQVYNEQFF.

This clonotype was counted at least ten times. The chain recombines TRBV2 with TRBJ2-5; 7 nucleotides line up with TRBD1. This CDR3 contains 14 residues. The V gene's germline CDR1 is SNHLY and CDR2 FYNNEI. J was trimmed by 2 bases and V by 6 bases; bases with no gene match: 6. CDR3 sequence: CASRKGQRQETQYF. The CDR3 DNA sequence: TGTGCCAGCAGAAAGGGACAGAGACAAGAGACCCAGTACTTC.

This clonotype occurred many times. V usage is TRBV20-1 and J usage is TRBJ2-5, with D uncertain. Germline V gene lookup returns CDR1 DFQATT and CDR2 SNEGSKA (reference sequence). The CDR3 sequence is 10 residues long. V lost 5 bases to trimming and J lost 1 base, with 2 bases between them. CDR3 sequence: CSAAQETQYF. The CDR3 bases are TGCAGTGCTGCCCAAGAGACCCAGTACTTC.

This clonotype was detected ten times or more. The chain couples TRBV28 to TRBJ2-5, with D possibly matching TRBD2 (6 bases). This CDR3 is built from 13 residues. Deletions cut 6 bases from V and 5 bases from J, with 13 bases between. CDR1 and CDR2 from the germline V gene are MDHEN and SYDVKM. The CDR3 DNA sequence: TGTGCCAGCAGGCCAAATGGGGGGGAGACCCAGTACTTC. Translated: CASRPNGGETQYF.

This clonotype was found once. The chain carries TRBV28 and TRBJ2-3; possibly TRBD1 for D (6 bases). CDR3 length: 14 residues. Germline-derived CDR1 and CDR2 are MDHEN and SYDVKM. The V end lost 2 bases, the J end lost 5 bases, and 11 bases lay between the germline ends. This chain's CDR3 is CASSLRTVRDTQYF. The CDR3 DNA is TGTGCCAGCAGTTTAAGGACAGTACGAGATACGCAGTATTTT.

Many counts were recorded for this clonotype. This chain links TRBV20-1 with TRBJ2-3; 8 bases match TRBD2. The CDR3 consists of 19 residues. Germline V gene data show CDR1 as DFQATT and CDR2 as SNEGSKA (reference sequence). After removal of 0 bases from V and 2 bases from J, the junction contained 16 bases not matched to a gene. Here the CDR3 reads CSARDFGVTGGPVTDTQYF. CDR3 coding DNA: TGCAGTGCTAGAGATTTTGGCGTAACGGGAGGGCCTGTCACAGATACGCAGTATTTT.

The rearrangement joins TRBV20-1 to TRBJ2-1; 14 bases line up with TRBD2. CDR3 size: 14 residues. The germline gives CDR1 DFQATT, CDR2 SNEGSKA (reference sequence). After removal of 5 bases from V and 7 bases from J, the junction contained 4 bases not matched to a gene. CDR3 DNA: TGCAGTGCTTCCGGGACTAGCGGGAGTAATGAGCAGTTCTTC. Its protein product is CSASGTSGSNEQFF.

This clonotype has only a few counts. This chain's CDR3 is CASSEAARHNEQFF. The DNA for the CDR3 is TGTGCCAGCAGTGAAGCTGCTCGACACAATGAGCAGTTCTTC. The V and J genes are TRBV25-1 and TRBJ2-1; D uncertain. The V and J ends lost 2 bases and 5 bases respectively, with 10 bases between them. The CDR3 length is 14 residues. Germline V gene data show CDR1 as MGHDK and CDR2 as SYGVNS.

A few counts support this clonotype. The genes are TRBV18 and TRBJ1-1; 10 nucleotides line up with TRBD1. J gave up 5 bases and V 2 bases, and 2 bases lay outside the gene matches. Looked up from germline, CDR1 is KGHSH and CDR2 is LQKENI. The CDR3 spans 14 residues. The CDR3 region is CASSPDRGRTEAFF. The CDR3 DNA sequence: TGTGCCAGCTCACCAGACAGGGGGCGGACTGAAGCTTTCTTT.

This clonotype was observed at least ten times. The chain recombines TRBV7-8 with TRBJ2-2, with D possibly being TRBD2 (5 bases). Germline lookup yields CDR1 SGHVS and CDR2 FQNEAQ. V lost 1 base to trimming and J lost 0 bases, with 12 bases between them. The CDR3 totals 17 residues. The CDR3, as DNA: TGTGCCAGCAGCTTAGGAGGGCACGTTGCGAACACCGGGGAGCTGTTTTTT. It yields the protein CASSLGGHVANTGELFF.

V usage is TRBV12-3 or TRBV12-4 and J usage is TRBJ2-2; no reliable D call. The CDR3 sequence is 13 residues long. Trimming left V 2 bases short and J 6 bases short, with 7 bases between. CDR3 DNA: TGTGCCAGCAGTTTACTAGTCGCCGGGGAGCTGTTTTTT. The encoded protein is CASSLLVAGELFF.